This passage covers 6 T cell receptor beta chains from one sample sequenced in a study of T cell repertoires in cytomegalovirus infection. One entry per CDR3 protein, called by TCRdb with MiXCR from the reads. The repertoire consists of approximately 500,000 distinct CDR3 sequences, with 10% to 12% occurring once and the leading ten covering approximately 10%. The source material was PBMCs. The receptor source for this set is a human donor in good health (CMV status not recorded). Some clones in this sample may be carry-over from other donors' samples.

This chain links TRBV29-1 with TRBJ2-1; 10 nucleotides line up with TRBD2. The V segment lost 2 bases and the J segment 0 bases; nucleotides outside the gene matches: 7. CDR1 and CDR2 from the germline V gene are SQVTM and ANQGSEA. This CDR3 has 17 amino acids. DNA of the CDR3: TGCAGCGTTGAATACCTAGCGGGGGCCCTCTCCTACAATGAGCAGTTCTTC. This translates into CSVEYLAGALSYNEQFF.

Details on this clonotype: One base away lies a much larger clone, so this may be a sequencing read error. The V and J genes are TRBV7-9 and TRBJ1-1, with D possibly being TRBD1 (5 bases). Germline CDR1 is SEHNR and CDR2 is FQNEAQ (reference sequence). The CDR3 sequence is 14 residues long. V was clipped by 1 base and J by 8 bases, with 14 bases between them. The CDR3 loop reads CASSLGTRDGEAFF. CDR3 nucleotides: TGTGCCAGCAGCTTAGGGACGAGGGACGGCGAAGCTTTCTTT.

This clonotype appeared many times. This sequence joins TRBV10-3 and TRBJ2-2; D might be TRBD2 (5 bases). The germline CDR1 and CDR2 sequences are ENHRY and SYGVKD. Trimming left V 0 bases short and J 1 base short, with 12 bases between. This CDR3 comprises 17 residues. Here the CDR3 DNA reads TGTGCCATCAGTGAGTCGATGGCAGCGGAGAACACCGGGGAGCTGTTTTTT. Its protein product is CAISESMAAENTGELFF.

The gene calls are TRBV5-1 and TRBJ1-1; D is possibly TRBD1 (5 bases). The germline gives CDR1 SGHRS, CDR2 YFSETQ. V was shortened by 0 bases and J by 8 bases, with 17 bases between the two germline ends. CDR3 length: 15 amino acids. The CDR3 DNA reads as TGCGCCAGCAGCTTGGCCGAGGGACGGGCGACGGAAGCTTTCTTT. This sequence encodes CASSLAEGRATEAFF.

This clonotype has a count of ten or more. The chain carries TRBV14 and TRBJ2-1, with 11 bases lining up with TRBD1. The CDR3 is 15 residues long. V lost 3 bases and J lost 5; bases outside the gene matches: 3. CDR1 is SGHDN, CDR2 FVKESK, per germline. CDR3 protein: CASSHGQGADNEQFF. The CDR3 region has the DNA TGTGCCAGCAGCCATGGACAGGGGGCTGACAATGAGCAGTTCTTC.

This clonotype occurred many times. The chain combines TRBV7-8 with TRBJ1-3; possibly TRBD1 for D (6 bases). The CDR3 is made up of 13 amino acids. The germline CDR1 and CDR2 sequences are SGHVS and FQNEAQ. The V end lost 5 bases, the J end lost 4 bases, and 9 bases lay between the germline ends. The CDR3 protein is CASSRTAGNTIYF. CDR3 coding DNA: TGTGCCAGCAGCCGGACAGCGGGAAACACCATATATTTT.